The next 29 T cell receptor beta chains were all read from a single sample in a study of blood T cell repertoires in COVID-19. Generated by immunoSEQ multiplex PCR, the TCRdb table keeps only in-frame clones and is missing some. The profile covers some 150,000 clones, with 80% to 90% appearing a single time and 2.5% taken by the ten largest. Sequenced input: peripheral blood. The receptors stem from a man aged 50-60 years with active COVID-19.

This chain links TRBV7-2 with TRBJ1-5, with D perhaps matching TRBD1 (6 bases). Germline CDR1 reads SGHTA; CDR2 reads FQGNSA. This CDR3 spans 15 amino acids. V lost 3 bases and J lost 2, with 11 bases in between. This chain's CDR3 is CASSFKQGGNQPQHF. The DNA for the CDR3 is TGTGCCAGCAGCTTTAAACAGGGTGGCAATCAGCCCCAGCATTTT.

V is TRBV9 and J is TRBJ2-2; 7 nucleotides match TRBD2. Germline CDR1 SGDLS, CDR2 YYNGEE. The CDR3 covers 14 residues. The ends lost 0 bases at V and 5 bases at J; junction bases unmatched: 1. This CDR3 is CASSVGGGTGELFF. DNA for the CDR3: TGTGCCAGCAGCGTAGGGGGAGGGACCGGGGAGCTGTTTTTT.

The gene calls are TRBV3-1 (or the pseudogene TRBV3-2) and TRBJ1-6; 10 bases are shared with TRBD1. CDR1 and CDR2 (germline): LGHDT, YNNKEL (reference sequence). J gave up 7 bases and V 4 bases, and 4 bases lay outside the gene matches. The CDR3 extends over 15 amino acids. The CDR3 DNA reads TGTGCCAGCAGCCTGCCGGGACAGGGGAATTCACCCCTCCACTTT. This translates into CASSLPGQGNSPLHF.

The chain is built from TRBV4-3 and TRBJ2-3; D uncertain. Germline CDR1 reads LGHNA; CDR2 reads YSLEER. Trimming removed 3 bases at V and 7 bases at J, with 11 bases between. The CDR3 consists of 13 residues. The CDR3 DNA reads TGCGCCAGCAGCCAGGCCGCATCCTATACGCAGTATTTT. It yields the protein CASSQAASYTQYF.

The chain joins TRBV11-2 to TRBJ2-1, with TRBD2 matching 8 bases. Germline V gene lookup returns CDR1 SGHAT and CDR2 FQNNGV. The V segment lost 1 base and the J segment 4 bases; nucleotides outside the gene matches: 9. CDR3 length: 17 amino acids. CDR3 region: CASSLGLAGWGYNEQFF. CDR3 in DNA: TGTGCCAGCAGCTTAGGGTTAGCGGGGTGGGGATACAATGAGCAGTTCTTC.

This clone was seen only once. The V call is TRBV27, the J call TRBJ2-3; D might be TRBD2 (5 bases). CDR1 is MNHEY and CDR2 is SMNVEV in the germline V gene (reference sequence). The CDR3 sequence is 16 residues long. The V end lost 0 bases, the J end lost 2 bases, and 12 bases lay between the germline ends. The CDR3 nucleotides are TGTGCCAGCAGTTTATCCGGGATCTGGAACACAGATACGCAGTATTTT. This encodes CASSLSGIWNTDTQYF.

Only one count was recorded for this clone. The chain uses TRBV7-8 and TRBJ1-2, with D unclear. Deletions cut 0 bases from V and 6 bases from J, with 14 bases between. The germline gives CDR1 SGHVS, CDR2 FQNEAQ. The CDR3 is 15 amino acids. This CDR3 reads CASSLARVVWDGYTF. As DNA, the CDR3 is TGTGCCAGCAGCTTAGCGAGGGTGGTTTGGGATGGCTACACCTTC.

V usage is TRBV5-1 and J usage is TRBJ2-7; possibly TRBD2 for D (6 bases). Between the trimmed V and J ends, which lost 0 bases and 2 bases, there was a span of 15 bases. Germline CDR1 reads SGHRS; CDR2 reads YFSETQ. There are 16 residues in the CDR3. CDR3: CASSLAYGTATYEQYF. The CDR3 DNA reads TGCGCCAGCAGCTTGGCCTACGGGACTGCAACCTACGAGCAGTACTTC.

This sequence joins TRBV11-2 and TRBJ2-1; the match to TRBD2 covers 9 bases. The germline V gene encodes CDR1 SGHAT and CDR2 FQNNGV. Losses at the gene ends were 1 base for V and 4 bases for J; bases not matched to a gene: 5. This CDR3 has 16 residues. The CDR3 is CASSLVGSGGYNEQFF. As DNA, the CDR3 is TGTGCCAGCAGCTTAGTTGGTAGCGGGGGTTACAATGAGCAGTTCTTC.

This sequence joins TRBV18 and TRBJ1-5; tentative D call: TRBD1 (5 bases). Trimming left V 1 base short and J 3 bases short, with 10 bases between. This CDR3 region has 15 residues. The germline gives CDR1 KGHSH, CDR2 LQKENI. The CDR3 DNA sequence: TGTGCCAGCTCACCACGGGGGGTTCTCAATCAGCCCCAGCATTTT. Translated, it gives CASSPRGVLNQPQHF.

The rearrangement links TRBV21-1 to TRBJ1-1; the table calls TRBD1, which could not be checked here. TRBV21-1 is termed a pseudogene. The CDR3 has 17 amino acids. CDR3 bases: TGTGCCAGCAGAGGGGGCCCCTCGGGACAGGGGGAGGGTAGAGCTTTCTTT. This codes for CASRGGPSGQGEGRAFF.

This rearrangement joins TRBV5-4 to TRBJ2-7, with 7 bases identical to TRBD2. The germline V gene has CDR1 SGHNT and CDR2 YYREEE (reference sequence). The length of the CDR3 is 15 residues. The J segment lost 2 bases and the V segment lost 0 bases, leaving 5 bases of the junction unmatched. CDR3 in amino acids: CASSLAGGTTYEQYF. CDR3 nucleotide sequence: TGTGCCAGCAGCTTGGCCGGGGGGACGACCTACGAGCAGTACTTC.

The chain couples TRBV20-1 to TRBJ2-4, with 7 bases lining up with TRBD2. Trimming cost V 0 bases and J 10 bases; bases outside gene matches: 0. The CDR3 sequence is 11 residues long. CDR1 is DFQATT and CDR2 is SNEGSKA in the germline V gene (reference sequence). The CDR3 DNA is TGCAGTGCTAGAGAGGGAGGGATTCAGTACTTC. Translated, it gives CSAREGGIQYF.

CDR3 DNA: TGTGCCAGCAGCTTGGTTCCGAGCTCCTATAATTCACCCCTCCACTTT. Its translation is CASSLVPSSYNSPLHF. The rearrangement uses TRBV5-8 and TRBJ1-6, with D unresolved. V was clipped by 0 bases and J by 0 bases, with 7 bases between them. The CDR3 consists of 16 residues. From germline, CDR1 is SGHTS and CDR2 YDEGEE.

The chain is built from TRBV5-1 and TRBJ2-1; 11 bases are shared with TRBD1. This CDR3 is built from 15 residues. Trimming cost V 1 base and J 5 bases; bases outside gene matches: 2. Germline V lookup: CDR1 SGHRS, CDR2 YFSETQ. CDR3 nucleotides: TGCGCCAGCAGCTTGAGGACAGGGGGCAACAATGAGCAGTTCTTC. It encodes CASSLRTGGNNEQFF. Looking up the rest from reference TRBV5-1 and TRBJ2-1 gives the full variable domain: KAGVTQTPRYLIKTRGQQVTLSCSPISGHRSVSWYQQTPGQGLQFLFEYFSETQRNKGNFPGRFSGRQFSNSRSEMNVSTLELGDSALYLCASSLRTGGNNEQFFGPGTRLTVL.

The chain combines TRBV11-1 with TRBJ1-4; the match to TRBD1 covers 9 bases. V lost 7 bases and J lost 8; bases outside the gene matches: 8. Germline V lookup: CDR1 SGHAT, CDR2 FQDESV (reference sequence). This CDR3 has 14 residues. CDR3 nucleotides: TGTGCCAGCACCAGGACAGGGGTTAAGGAAAAACTGTTTTTT. Translated, it gives CASTRTGVKEKLFF.

The V gene is TRBV5-1, the J gene TRBJ1-4; D gene ambiguous. The CDR3 has 15 amino acids. The V and J ends lost 4 bases and 0 bases respectively, with 10 bases between them. Germline V gene data show CDR1 as SGHRS and CDR2 as YFSETQ. The CDR3 DNA reads as TGCGCCAGCAGCAGCGGACGGACAACTAATGAAAAACTGTTTTTT. Its protein product is CASSSGRTTNEKLFF.

The rearrangement links TRBV10-3 to TRBJ1-6; no definite D call. V lost 6 bases to trimming and J lost 10 bases, with 13 bases between them. Germline assignment: CDR1 ENHRY and CDR2 SYGVKD. The CDR3 is 13 residues long. The CDR3 is CAIRASAGSPLHF. The CDR3 coding sequence is TGTGCCATCAGGGCCAGCGCCGGGTCACCCCTCCACTTT.

The chain couples TRBV11-1 to TRBJ2-1; tentatively, D is TRBD1 (6 bases). Per germline, CDR1 SGHAT and CDR2 FQDESV (reference sequence). CDR3 length: 13 amino acids. Trimming took 5 bases from V and 9 from J, leaving 14 bases between them. In DNA, the CDR3 is TGTGCCAGCAGCACGACCCTAGGGGGTGAGCAGTTCTTC. Translating gives CASSTTLGGEQFF.

The sample holds a few counts of this clone. The chain is built from TRBV9 and TRBJ1-3; D is ambiguous. This CDR3 is 16 amino acids long. Trimming stripped 0 bases from V and 4 bases from J, with 14 bases between. Germline-derived CDR1 and CDR2 are SGDLS and YYNGEE. This CDR3 reads CASSVGPTGLGNTIYF. In nucleotides, the CDR3 is TGTGCCAGCAGCGTAGGCCCAACGGGGTTGGGAAACACCATATATTTT.

V usage is TRBV6-5 and J usage is TRBJ2-7; D call uncertain. Deletions cut 7 bases from V and 3 bases from J, with 13 bases between. There are 13 residues in the CDR3. The germline CDR1 and CDR2 sequences are MNHEY and SVGAGI. CDR3 nucleotide sequence: TGTGCCAGCAAGGCCAGTTGGAGCTACGAGCAGTACTTC. Its protein is CASKASWSYEQYF.

This chain joins TRBV12-3 or TRBV12-4 and TRBJ2-7; 7 bases align to TRBD2. V was pared by 3 bases and J by 7 bases, with 6 bases of the junction left unmatched. The length of the CDR3 is 13 residues. In nucleotides, the CDR3 is TGTGCCAGCAGTTTTGGGCGGGGGAGGGAGCAGTACTTC. The encoded protein is CASSFGRGREQYF.

The gene calls are TRBV5-5 and TRBJ2-1; D is undetermined. The length of the CDR3 is 16 residues. V lost 5 bases and J 0 bases, leaving 15 bases between the germline ends. From germline, CDR1 is SGHKS and CDR2 YYEKEE (reference sequence). CDR3 region: CASSSVGWSSYNEQFF. In nucleotides, the CDR3 is TGTGCCAGCAGTTCCGTCGGATGGAGCTCCTACAATGAGCAGTTCTTC. Looking up the rest from reference TRBV5-5 and TRBJ2-1 gives the full variable domain: DAGVTQSPTHLIKTRGQQVTLRCSPISGHKSVSWYQQVLGQGPQFIFQYYEKEERGRGNFPDRFSARQFPNYSSELNVNALLLGDSALYLCASSSVGWSSYNEQFFGPGTRLTVL.

The chain carries TRBV2 and TRBJ2-3; unclear D gene. CDR1 SNHLY and CDR2 FYNNEI come from the germline V gene. The length of the CDR3 is 13 residues. Trimming pared 7 bases from V and 2 bases from J, leaving 10 bases between. The CDR3 DNA reads TGTGCCAGCAAACTATTCTTCACAGATACGCAGTATTTT. Residues: CASKLFFTDTQYF.

The rearrangement uses TRBV10-3 and TRBJ2-1, with TRBD2 matching 15 bases. The CDR3 length is 16 residues. Per germline, CDR1 ENHRY and CDR2 SYGVKD. V shed 5 bases and J 7 bases; nucleotides not matched to a gene: 6. The CDR3 DNA reads TGTGCCATCAGTCCGGGACTAGCGGGGGGCGGGAATGAGCAGTTCTTC. The encoded protein is CAISPGLAGGGNEQFF.

V gene TRBV9 combines with J gene TRBJ2-1; possible D gene TRBD2, 7 bases. CDR3 length: 17 amino acids. V was cut by 4 bases and J by 8 bases, with 25 bases left in between. Looked up from germline, CDR1 is SGDLS and CDR2 is YYNGEE. The CDR3 DNA reads as TGTGCCAGCAGCCTCAACCCGATGAAGGGGGGGCAGGATGAGCAGTTCTTC. Translation gives CASSLNPMKGGQDEQFF.

The chain is built from TRBV5-1 and TRBJ1-3; no definite D call. CDR3 length: 15 residues. Trimming cost V 6 bases and J 0 bases, with 13 bases left between them. Looked up from germline, CDR1 is SGHRS and CDR2 is YFSETQ. The CDR3 region is CASTTDGFSGNTIYF. CDR3 bases: TGCGCCAGCACGACTGACGGATTCTCTGGAAACACCATATATTTT.

The rearrangement joins TRBV6-5 to TRBJ1-1; 7 nucleotides line up with TRBD1. Germline CDR1 reads MNHEY; CDR2 reads SVGAGI. V trimming: 4 bases; J trimming: 4 bases; junction bases outside the gene matches: 12. This CDR3 contains 16 residues. CDR3 protein: CASSSMPYRGGTEAFF. The CDR3 DNA reads TGTGCCAGCAGTTCAATGCCTTACAGGGGCGGCACTGAAGCTTTCTTT.

This chain links TRBV7-6 with TRBJ1-3; D unclear. V lost 2 bases and J lost 2, with 19 bases in between. Germline V gene data show CDR1 as SGHVS and CDR2 as FNYEAQ. The CDR3 is 18 residues long. This chain's CDR3 is CASSLSSADPGAGNTIYF. CDR3 DNA sequence: TGTGCCAGCAGCTTAAGTTCCGCCGACCCCGGGGCTGGAAACACCATATATTTT.